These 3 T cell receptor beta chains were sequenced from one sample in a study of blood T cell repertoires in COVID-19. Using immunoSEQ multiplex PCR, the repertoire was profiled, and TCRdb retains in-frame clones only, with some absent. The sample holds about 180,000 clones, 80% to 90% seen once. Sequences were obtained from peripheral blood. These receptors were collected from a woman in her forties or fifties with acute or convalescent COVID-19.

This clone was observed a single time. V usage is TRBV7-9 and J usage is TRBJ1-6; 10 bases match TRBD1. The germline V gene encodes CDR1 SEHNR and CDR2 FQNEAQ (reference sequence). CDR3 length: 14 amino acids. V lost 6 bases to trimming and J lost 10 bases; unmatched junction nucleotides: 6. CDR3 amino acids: CASRSGTGDSPLHF. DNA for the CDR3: TGTGCCAGCAGGTCAGGGACAGGGGACTCACCCCTCCACTTT.

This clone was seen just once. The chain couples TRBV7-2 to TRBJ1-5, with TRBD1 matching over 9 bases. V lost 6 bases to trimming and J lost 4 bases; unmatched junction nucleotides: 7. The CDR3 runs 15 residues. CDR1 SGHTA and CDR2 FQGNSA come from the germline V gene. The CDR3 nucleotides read TGTGCCAGCAGTTTGACAGGGGGGGCGAATCAGCCCCAGCATTTT. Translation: CASSLTGGANQPQHF.

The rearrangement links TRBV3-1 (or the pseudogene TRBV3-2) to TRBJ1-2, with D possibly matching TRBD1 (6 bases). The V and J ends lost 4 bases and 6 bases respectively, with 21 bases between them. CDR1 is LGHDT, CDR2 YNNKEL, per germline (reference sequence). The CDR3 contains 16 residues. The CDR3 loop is CASSLTTRQDRDGYTF. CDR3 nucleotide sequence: TGTGCCAGCAGCCTAACCACTAGACAGGATAGGGATGGCTACACCTTC.